The T cell receptor beta chain described here comes from a study of blood T cell repertoires in COVID-19. Looking at the study overall: T cells, B-cell-depleted T cells, or PBMCs supplied cDNA or gDNA.

This clone was counted a single time. J was trimmed by 2 bases and V by 4 bases; bases with no gene match: 5. The length of the CDR3 is 15 residues. Germline CDR1 SEHNR, CDR2 FQNEAQ (reference sequence). Produced via immunoSEQ multiplex PCR; TCRdb's table is partial and in-frame only. The sample contains 190,000 or so clones, around 87% of which appear only once. This chain uses TRBV7-9 with TRBJ2-1; 7 nucleotides line up with TRBD1. Sample: peripheral blood. The sequence was collected from a middle-aged man with active or convalescent COVID-19. CDR3 protein: CASSYRDRAYNEQFF. The CDR3 nucleotides read TGTGCCAGCAGCTATCGAGACAGGGCCTACAATGAGCAGTTCTTC.